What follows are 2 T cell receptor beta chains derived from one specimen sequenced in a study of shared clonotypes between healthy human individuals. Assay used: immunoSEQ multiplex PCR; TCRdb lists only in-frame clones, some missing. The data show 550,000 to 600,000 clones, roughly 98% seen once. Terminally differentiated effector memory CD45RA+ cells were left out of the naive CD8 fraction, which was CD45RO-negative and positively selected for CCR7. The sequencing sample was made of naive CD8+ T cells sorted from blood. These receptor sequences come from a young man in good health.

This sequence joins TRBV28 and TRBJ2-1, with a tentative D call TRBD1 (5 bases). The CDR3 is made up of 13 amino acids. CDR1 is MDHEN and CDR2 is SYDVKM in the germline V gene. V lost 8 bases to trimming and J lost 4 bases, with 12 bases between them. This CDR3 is CASGLDSYNEQFF. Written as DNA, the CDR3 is TGTGCCAGCGGTCTAGACAGTTACAATGAGCAGTTCTTC.

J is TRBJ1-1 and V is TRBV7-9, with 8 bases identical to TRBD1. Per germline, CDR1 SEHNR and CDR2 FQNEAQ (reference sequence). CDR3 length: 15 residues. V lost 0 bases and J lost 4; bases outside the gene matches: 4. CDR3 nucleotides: TGTGCCAGCAGCTTAGCGCAGGGGGCGCGCACTGAAGCTTTCTTT. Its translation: CASSLAQGARTEAFF.